This is a list of T cell receptor beta chains from one sample in a study of beta chain features in type 1 diabetes. Some clones are missing from TCRdb's copy, which holds only in-frame ones; the method was immunoSEQ multiplex PCR. The sample lists some 70,000 clones, 49% occurring once. The material sequenced was central memory CD4+ T cells from blood. Receptors originate from a man aged 30 to 39 with type 1 diabetes. CDR3s include the opening cysteine and the closing phenylalanine or tryptophan. A D gene is named only where the DNA matches it firmly. Not all rows give a size; the values are once, few, many and, for expanded clones, a class.

clone_size d_call j_call cdr3_length v_call cdr3_aa cdr3_nt
few TRBD1 TRBJ1-2 15 TRBV7-2 CASSLGQGMNYGYTF TGTGCCAGCAGCTTAGGACAGGGGATGAACTATGGCTACACCTTC
NA TRBD1 TRBJ2-2 14 TRBV7-2 CASSSTTRGRELFF TGTGCCAGCAGCTCGACAACTAGGGGGCGGGAGCTGTTTTTT
NA NA TRBJ2-7 13 TRBV9 CASSGGGGREQYF TGTGCCAGCAGCGGGGGCGGTGGACGCGAGCAGTACTTC
few TRBD1 TRBJ2-3 15 TRBV18 CASSSPQGARDTQYF TGTGCCAGCTCATCGCCGCAGGGGGCTAGAGATACGCAGTATTTT
NA TRBD2 TRBJ2-3 17 TRBV19 CASSIALTSAGTDTQYF TGTGCCAGTAGTATAGCGTTGACTAGCGCTGGCACAGATACGCAGTATTTT
NA TRBD2 TRBJ2-1 15 TRBV5-1 CASSLTSGVYNEQFF TGCGCCAGCAGCCTAACTAGCGGGGTTTACAATGAGCAGTTCTTC
NA TRBD2 TRBJ2-4 14 TRBV5-1 CASSLLAAKNIQYF TGCGCCAGCAGCTTACTAGCGGCCAAAAACATTCAGTACTTC
NA TRBD1 TRBJ1-2 13 TRBV10-3 CAIRQGTNYGYTF TGTGCCATTAGACAGGGGACAAACTATGGCTACACCTTC
NA NA TRBJ2-7 14 TRBV7-9 CASSREGDRDEQYF TGTGCCAGCAGCCGAGAGGGAGATCGGGACGAGCAGTACTTC
few NA TRBJ2-6 16 TRBV13 CASSLQGPAGANVLTF TGTGCCAGCAGCTTACAGGGGCCCGCTGGGGCCAACGTCCTGACTTTC
few NA TRBJ1-3 14 TRBV7-9 CASSSNLSGNTIYF TGTGCCAGCAGTTCTAACCTCTCTGGAAACACCATATATTTT
NA NA TRBJ2-2 15 TRBV6-1 CASSEPGANTGELFF TGTGCCAGCAGTGAACCAGGCGCGAACACCGGGGAGCTGTTTTTT
NA TRBD1 TRBJ2-5 15 TRBV10-3 CAISESGQGQETQYF TGTGCCATCAGTGAGTCGGGACAGGGACAAGAGACCCAGTACTTC
NA TRBD1 TRBJ1-6 15 TRBV2 CASTRSGQGNSPLHF TGTGCCAGCACCAGATCGGGACAGGGGAATTCACCCCTCCACTTT
NA NA TRBJ1-2 12 TRBV28 CASSTSGEGYTF TGTGCCAGCAGTACCTCAGGGGAAGGCTACACCTTC
NA TRBD2 TRBJ2-7 15 TRBV28 CASRPTSGGTYEQYF TGTGCCAGCAGGCCGACTAGCGGGGGGACCTACGAGCAGTACTTC
NA TRBD2 TRBJ2-7 14 TRBV9 CASSGGLAGHEQYF TGTGCCAGCAGCGGCGGGCTAGCGGGACACGAGCAGTACTTC
NA TRBD1 TRBJ1-2 15 TRBV30 CAWSSNRGWNYGYTF TGTGCCTGGAGTTCTAACAGGGGGTGGAACTATGGCTACACCTTC
few NA TRBJ2-5 14 TRBV6-5 CASHPAGLRETQYF TGTGCCAGCCACCCGGCAGGGTTACGGGAGACCCAGTACTTC
NA TRBD1 TRBJ1-1 14 TRBV5-1 CASSSTGGITEAFF TGCGCCAGCAGCTCAACAGGGGGGATCACTGAAGCTTTCTTT
few NA TRBJ2-7 14 TRBV10-3 CAISERQVDYEQYF TGTGCCATCAGTGAGCGCCAGGTCGACTACGAGCAGTACTTC
few TRBD1 TRBJ2-7 14 TRBV5-1 CASSPGTANYEQYF TGCGCCAGCAGCCCTGGGACAGCTAACTACGAGCAGTACTTC
NA TRBD1 TRBJ1-2 12 TRBV29-1 CSVGQGDRGYTF TGCAGCGTTGGACAGGGGGATCGGGGCTACACCTTC
NA NA TRBJ2-1 14 TRBV11-2 CASSLGGGYNEQFF TGTGCCAGCAGCTTAGGTGGCGGTTACAATGAGCAGTTCTTC
once NA TRBJ2-3 14 TRBV5-1 CASSSGILTDTQYF TGCGCCAGCAGCTCGGGAATCCTCACAGATACGCAGTATTTT
NA TRBD2 TRBJ2-1 15 TRBV2 CASRGTSGNYNEQFF TGTGCCAGCAGGGGGACTAGCGGCAACTACAATGAGCAGTTCTTC
NA NA TRBJ2-1 15 TRBV9 CASSVGSRGWNEQFF TGTGCCAGCAGCGTAGGATCTCGGGGTTGGAATGAGCAGTTCTTC
NA NA TRBJ2-7 15 TRBV4-1 CASSPDPGGNYEQYF TGCGCCAGCAGCCCAGACCCGGGTGGCAACTACGAGCAGTACTTC
NA NA TRBJ1-1 15 TRBV7-9 CASTIREGSRTEAFF TGTGCCAGCACCATCAGGGAGGGGAGTCGTACTGAAGCTTTCTTT
NA TRBD2 TRBJ2-5 13 TRBV5-4 CASSSGTSSTQYF TGTGCCAGCAGCTCTGGGACTAGCTCTACCCAGTACTTC
NA NA TRBJ2-3 16 TRBV7-9 CASSLATGVRTDTQYF TGTGCCAGCAGCTTAGCCACCGGGGTCCGCACAGATACGCAGTATTTT
few NA TRBJ1-2 13 TRBV25-1 CASSIPGLGGYTF TGTGCCAGCAGTATACCCGGCCTAGGTGGCTACACCTTC
few NA TRBJ1-4 13 TRBV19 CASTGRDYGKLFF TGTGCCAGTACCGGCAGGGATTACGGAAAACTGTTTTTT
NA NA TRBJ2-1 15 TRBV12-5 CASGLVHGSYNEQFF TGTGCTAGTGGTTTGGTACATGGGAGCTACAATGAGCAGTTCTTC
NA NA TRBJ2-5 15 TRBV9 CASSVSGQGIGTQYF TGTGCCAGCAGCGTATCCGGACAAGGTATCGGGACCCAGTACTTC
NA TRBD2 TRBJ2-1 15 TRBV10-3 CAIRATSGRPNEQFF TGTGCCATCAGGGCGACTAGCGGGAGGCCTAATGAGCAGTTCTTC
NA NA TRBJ1-2 15 TRBV4-1 CASSQDKGNNYGYTF TGCGCCAGCAGCCAAGATAAGGGGAATAACTATGGCTACACCTTC
NA TRBD1 TRBJ1-1 16 TRBV5-4 CASSLGGQGSNTEAFF TGTGCCAGCAGCTTGGGGGGACAGGGATCGAACACTGAAGCTTTCTTT
NA NA TRBJ1-2 14 TRBV6-1 CASSDRGGNYGYTF TGTGCCAGCAGTGACCGAGGGGGTAACTATGGCTACACCTTC
NA NA TRBJ1-2 13 TRBV19 CASVREAGYGYTF TGTGCCAGCGTTAGGGAGGCGGGCTATGGCTACACCTTC
few NA TRBJ2-5 14 TRBV30 CAWSALGLQETQYF TGTGCCTGGAGTGCCCTGGGACTTCAAGAGACCCAGTACTTC
NA NA TRBJ2-2 16 TRBV30 CAWSVPTGANTGELFF TGTGCCTGGAGTGTTCCCACCGGAGCGAACACCGGGGAGCTGTTTTTT
few NA TRBJ1-5 15 TRBV30 CAWSGADSSGQPQHF TGTGCCTGGAGTGGGGCAGACTCCTCGGGGCAGCCCCAGCATTTT
NA NA TRBJ2-5 14 TRBV5-4 CASSLSGIEETQYF TGTGCCAGCAGCTTGTCGGGAATCGAAGAGACCCAGTACTTC
few NA TRBJ2-1 9 TRBV29-1 CSVEQGQFF TGCAGCGTTGAACAGGGGCAGTTCTTC
NA NA TRBJ2-1 12 TRBV6-5 CASRRGYNEQFF TGTGCCAGCAGGCGGGGATACAATGAGCAGTTCTTC
NA NA TRBJ1-2 14 TRBV15 CATSRPSSPGGYTF TGTGCCACCAGCAGACCCTCCTCCCCGGGGGGCTACACCTTC
NA NA TRBJ2-3 16 TRBV27 CASSLRSAGSTDTQYF TGTGCCAGCAGTTTAAGGTCGGCGGGTAGCACAGATACGCAGTATTTT
NA NA TRBJ1-1 14 TRBV2 CASSGGTMNTEAFF TGTGCCAGCAGTGGGGGGACTATGAACACTGAAGCTTTCTTT
NA NA TRBJ1-1 16 TRBV25-1 CASSEYPWGVNTEAFF TGTGCCAGCAGTGAATACCCCTGGGGGGTGAACACTGAAGCTTTCTTT
NA TRBD2 TRBJ2-2 16 TRBV7-7 CASSQGLATNTGELFF TGTGCCAGCAGCCAGGGACTAGCGACTAACACCGGGGAGCTGTTTTTT
NA TRBD2 TRBJ2-1 14 TRBV11-3 CASSFGLAGNEQFF TGTGCCAGCAGCTTTGGGCTAGCGGGCAATGAGCAGTTCTTC